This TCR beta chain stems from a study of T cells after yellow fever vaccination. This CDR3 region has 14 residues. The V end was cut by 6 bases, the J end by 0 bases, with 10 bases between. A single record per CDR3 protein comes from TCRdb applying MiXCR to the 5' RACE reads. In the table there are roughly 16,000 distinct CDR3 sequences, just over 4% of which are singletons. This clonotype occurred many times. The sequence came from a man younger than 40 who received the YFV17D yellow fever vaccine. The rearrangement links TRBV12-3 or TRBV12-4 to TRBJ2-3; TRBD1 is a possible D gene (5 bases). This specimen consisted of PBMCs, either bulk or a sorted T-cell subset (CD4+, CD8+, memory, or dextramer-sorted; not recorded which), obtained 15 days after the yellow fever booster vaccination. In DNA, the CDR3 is TGTGCCAGCAGCCCCAGGGCTAGCACAGATACGCAGTATTTT. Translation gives CASSPRASTDTQYF.